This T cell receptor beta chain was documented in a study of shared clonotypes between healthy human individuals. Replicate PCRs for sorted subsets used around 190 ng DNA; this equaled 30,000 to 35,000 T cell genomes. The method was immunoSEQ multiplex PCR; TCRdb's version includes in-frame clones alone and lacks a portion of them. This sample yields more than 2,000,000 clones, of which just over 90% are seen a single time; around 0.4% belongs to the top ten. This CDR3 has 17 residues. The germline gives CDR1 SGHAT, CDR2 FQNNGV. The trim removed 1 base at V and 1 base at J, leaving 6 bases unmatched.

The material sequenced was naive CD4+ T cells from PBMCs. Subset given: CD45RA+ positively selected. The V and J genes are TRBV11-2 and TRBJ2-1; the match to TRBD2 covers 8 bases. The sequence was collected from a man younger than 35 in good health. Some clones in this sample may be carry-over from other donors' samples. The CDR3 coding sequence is TGTGCCAGCAGCTTAGTAGCGGGATTAGCTTCCTACAATGAGCAGTTCTTC. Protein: CASSLVAGLASYNEQFF.